This entry features one TCR beta chain sequence. The source of the sample is a study of blood T cell repertoires in COVID-19. Study overall: Material from acute and convalescent COVID-19 was sourced from the United States, Italy and Spain. Sources were T cells, B-cell-depleted T cells, or PBMCs; the material itself was cDNA or gDNA.

The CDR3 sequence is 17 residues long. Trimming removed 7 bases from V and 3 bases from J, with 19 bases in between. Per the germline V gene, CDR1 is LNHDA and CDR2 is SQIVND (reference sequence). Recovered status in Cohort 3 required two negative PCRs, clearance, or symptom resolution. Original processing methods: Reference gene primer amplification gave nucleated cell count estimates. Data came from immunoSEQ multiplex PCR; TCRdb stores just in-frame clones and leaves some out. V and J calls and clone size are as listed in that table; D and trimming were resolved from the DNA. This sample has about 140,000 clones, with approximately 87% found just once.

J is TRBJ1-6 and V is TRBV19, with D unclear. The clonotype originates from a man between 60 and 75 years old who had recovered from COVID-19. Specimen: PBMCs or T cells enriched from blood (not recorded which). The CDR3 is CASTLTPARFYNSPLHF. DNA for the CDR3: TGTGCCAGTACCTTGACCCCGGCCAGGTTCTATAATTCACCCCTCCACTTT.